This T cell receptor beta chain was documented in a study of blood T cells in healthy people across ages. Findings of the study overall: With age, beta diversity per million T cells declined roughly linearly, significantly by 40.

Germline assignment: CDR1 SQVTM and CDR2 ANQGSEA. The CDR3 contains 13 residues. Trimming removed 2 bases from V and 4 bases from J; junction bases left unmatched: 3. Turning to this clonotype: Its antigen is currently unknown.

PCR was performed a second time for about 7 to 11 cycles using a sample-barcoded 5' primer and a J-beta primer mix. Unique molecular identifiers of 12 random nucleotides labeled each cDNA. A single record per CDR3 protein comes from TCRdb applying MiXCR to the 5' RACE reads. Altogether around 870,000 distinct CDR3 sequences are present, 25% to 35% being singletons, with the ten largest covering 15% to 20%. The genes are TRBV29-1 and TRBJ2-3; 7 bases line up with TRBD1. The receptor's source is a woman older than 75 in good health. The sequenced sample consisted of blood. The DNA for the CDR3 is TGCAGCGTTGAACTACAGGGGCCAGATACGCAGTATTTT. Protein sequence: CSVELQGPDTQYF.